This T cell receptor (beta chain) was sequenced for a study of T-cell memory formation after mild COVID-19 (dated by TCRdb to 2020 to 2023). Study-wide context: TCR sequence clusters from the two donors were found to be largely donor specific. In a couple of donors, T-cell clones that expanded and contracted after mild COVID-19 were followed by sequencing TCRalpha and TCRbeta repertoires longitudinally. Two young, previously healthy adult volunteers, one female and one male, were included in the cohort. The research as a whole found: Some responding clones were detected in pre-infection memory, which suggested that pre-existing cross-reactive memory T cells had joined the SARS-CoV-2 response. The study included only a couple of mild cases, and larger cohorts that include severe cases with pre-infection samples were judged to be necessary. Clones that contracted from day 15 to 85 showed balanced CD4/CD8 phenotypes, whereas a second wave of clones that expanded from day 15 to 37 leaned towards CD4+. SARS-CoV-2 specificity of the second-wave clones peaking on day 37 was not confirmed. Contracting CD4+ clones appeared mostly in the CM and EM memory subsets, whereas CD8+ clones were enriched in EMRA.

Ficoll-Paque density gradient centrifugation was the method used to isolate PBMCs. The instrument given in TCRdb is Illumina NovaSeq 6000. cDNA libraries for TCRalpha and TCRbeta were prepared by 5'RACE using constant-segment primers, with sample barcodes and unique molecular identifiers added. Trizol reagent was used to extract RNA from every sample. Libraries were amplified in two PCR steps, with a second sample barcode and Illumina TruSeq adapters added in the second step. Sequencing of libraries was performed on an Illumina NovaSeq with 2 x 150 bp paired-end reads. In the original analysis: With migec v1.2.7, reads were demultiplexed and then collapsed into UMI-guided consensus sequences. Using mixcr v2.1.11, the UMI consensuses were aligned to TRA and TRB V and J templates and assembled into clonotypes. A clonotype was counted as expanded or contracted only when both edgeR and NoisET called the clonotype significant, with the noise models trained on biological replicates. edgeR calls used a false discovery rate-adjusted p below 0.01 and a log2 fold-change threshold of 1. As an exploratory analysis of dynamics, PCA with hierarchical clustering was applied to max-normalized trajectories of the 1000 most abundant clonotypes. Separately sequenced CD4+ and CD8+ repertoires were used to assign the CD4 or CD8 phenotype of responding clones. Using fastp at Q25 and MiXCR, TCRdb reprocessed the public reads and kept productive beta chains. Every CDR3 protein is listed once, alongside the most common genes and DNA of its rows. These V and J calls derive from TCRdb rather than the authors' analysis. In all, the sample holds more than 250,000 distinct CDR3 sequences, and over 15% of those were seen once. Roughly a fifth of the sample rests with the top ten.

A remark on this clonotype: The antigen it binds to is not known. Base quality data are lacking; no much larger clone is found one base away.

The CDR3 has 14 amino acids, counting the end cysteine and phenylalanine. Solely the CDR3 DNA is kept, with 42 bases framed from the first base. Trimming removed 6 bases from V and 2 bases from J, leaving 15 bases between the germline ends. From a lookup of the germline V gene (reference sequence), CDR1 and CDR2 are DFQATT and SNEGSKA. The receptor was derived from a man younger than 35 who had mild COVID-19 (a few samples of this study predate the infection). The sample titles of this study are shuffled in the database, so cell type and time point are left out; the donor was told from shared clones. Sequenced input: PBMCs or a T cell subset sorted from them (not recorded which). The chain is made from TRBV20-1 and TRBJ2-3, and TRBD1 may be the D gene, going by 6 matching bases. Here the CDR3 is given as CSAQGQLNTDTQYF. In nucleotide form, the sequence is TGCAGTGCCCAAGGACAGCTAAACACAGATACGCAGTATTTT.